This T cell receptor (beta chain) was identified in a study of T cell responses to AZD1222 COVID-19 vaccine (dated by TCRdb to the early 2020s). About the study as a whole: AZD1222 recipients whose second dose came at about 4 weeks and those whose second dose came at about 12 weeks were combined into one group, since spike-specific TCR depth and breadth did not differ between the two schedules. A total of over 230 trial participants underwent TCR sequencing, of whom 200 to 220 had received two doses of AZD1222 and around 26 had received two doses of the MenACWY control vaccine. Trial participants were enrolled by age into subgroups of 18-55, 56-69 and 70-plus years, and 148, 28 and 57 TCR-sequenced participants, respectively, were included in these subgroups. What the research found in general, with its limitations: The 56-69-year group was small, and its depth increase did not reach significance, likely because of low power. Epitopes outside the regions mutated in the B.1.351 and B.1.1.7 variants were reportedly recognized by nearly half of the unique spike-specific TCRs. CD4 TCRs associated with the vaccine covered the entire spike protein, and the dominant responses were in regions 160-218 and 743-854. Most participants were white British and females outnumbered males, and the authors suggested that clonal diversity may have been underestimated. Spike-specific TCR breadth and depth rose significantly after two AZD1222 doses compared with day 0 and with MenACWY recipients. Only five or six AZD1222 recipients were SARS-CoV-2 seropositive at baseline, limiting conclusions about previously exposed vaccinees. No day 14 peak-response samples were available, so repertoires were characterized only after the peak T cell response.

In the germline V gene, CDR1 corresponds to SNHLY and CDR2 to FYNNEI. The CDR3 spans 15 residues, from the cysteine through the phenylalanine. Just CDR3 DNA is preserved here, 45 bases in frame from base 1. Unmatched junction bases come to 7, with V trimmed by 7 bases and J by 6 bases. The CDR3 regions of human TCRbeta chains were analyzed by immunosequencing. Per the authors' processing: TCRs in the repertoires were compared against a reference library of SARS-CoV-2-specific TCRs that had been generated with the MIRA antigen-specificity platform. Breadth meant the fraction of unique TCRs that were SARS-CoV-2-associated, whereas depth meant the fraction of total T cells that were SARS-CoV-2-associated. Using the MIRA data, each spike-specific TCR was mapped to the spike region that the TCR reacts to and placed in a CD4 or CD8 class. Log10-transformed breadth and depth values were compared by one-way ANOVA with Sidak's multiple comparisons tests. TCRdb holds this immuneACCESS table with in-frame rearrangements only. Some clones are missing; in checked studies, unresolved V genes explain under half, and the rest has no known cause. The V and J calls and clone size come from that table; D and trimming were worked out from the DNA. The sample profile shows 200,000 or so clones; around 92% of them were found once. About 10% of the sample lies in the top ten.

Concerning this clone itself: Its antigen has not been determined. Base qualities are not recorded, but no much larger clone differs from it by a single base.

The time point label for this specimen denotes: baseline before first vaccination. Vaccinee samples were obtained from the UK trials COV001 and COV002, which included a single-blind randomized controlled phase 2/3 trial of AZD1222 (ChAdOx1 nCoV-19) in healthy adults. For TCRbeta chain sequencing, PBMC samples were collected from trial participants at day 0 and at day 28 after the second dose. Here the sequenced sample was peripheral blood, taken on day 0 of AZD1222 vaccination. Recombination connected TRBV2 to TRBJ2-1; the junction holds 12 bases that match TRBD2. The receptor was isolated from an adult in good health. CDR3 protein: CASMRLAGARNEQFF. DNA sequence: TGTGCCAGCATGCGACTAGCGGGAGCGCGCAATGAGCAGTTCTTC.